This TCR beta chain was sequenced in a study of cytomegalovirus exposure and HLA in healthy donors. Both 60 Vbeta primers and 13 Jbeta primers went into the PCR. As handled by the study authors: A later analysis tallied about 80 million unique TCR beta chains, approximately 10 million of them shared. Assay used: immunoSEQ multiplex PCR; TCRdb lists only in-frame clones, some missing. V, J and clone size are taken as reported in that table, and D and trimming were inferred from the DNA itself. The data contain over 80,000 clones, approximately 85% of them singletons. This CDR3 comprises 16 residues. V lost 1 base to trimming and J lost 2 bases, with 13 bases between them. The germline V gene has CDR1 SEHNR and CDR2 FQNEAQ (reference sequence).

This receptor was obtained from a man aged 40-49 years in good health and CMV-seropositive. The sample consisted of PBMCs. The rearrangement uses TRBV7-9 and TRBJ2-3; D might be TRBD1 (6 bases). CDR3 protein: CASSLGGQGPTDTQYF. As DNA, the CDR3 is TGTGCCAGCAGCTTAGGGGGACAAGGGCCCACAGATACGCAGTATTTT.